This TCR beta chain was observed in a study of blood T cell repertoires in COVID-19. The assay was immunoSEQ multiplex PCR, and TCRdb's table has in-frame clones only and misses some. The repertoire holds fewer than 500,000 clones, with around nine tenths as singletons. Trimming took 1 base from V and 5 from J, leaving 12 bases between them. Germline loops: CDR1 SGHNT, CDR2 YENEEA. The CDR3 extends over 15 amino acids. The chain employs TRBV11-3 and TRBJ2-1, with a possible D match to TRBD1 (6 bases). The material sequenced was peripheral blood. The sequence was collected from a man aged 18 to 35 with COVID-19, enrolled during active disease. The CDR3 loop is CASSLGRTADNEQFF. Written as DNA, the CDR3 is TGTGCCAGCAGCTTAGGGCGGACAGCGGACAATGAGCAGTTCTTC.